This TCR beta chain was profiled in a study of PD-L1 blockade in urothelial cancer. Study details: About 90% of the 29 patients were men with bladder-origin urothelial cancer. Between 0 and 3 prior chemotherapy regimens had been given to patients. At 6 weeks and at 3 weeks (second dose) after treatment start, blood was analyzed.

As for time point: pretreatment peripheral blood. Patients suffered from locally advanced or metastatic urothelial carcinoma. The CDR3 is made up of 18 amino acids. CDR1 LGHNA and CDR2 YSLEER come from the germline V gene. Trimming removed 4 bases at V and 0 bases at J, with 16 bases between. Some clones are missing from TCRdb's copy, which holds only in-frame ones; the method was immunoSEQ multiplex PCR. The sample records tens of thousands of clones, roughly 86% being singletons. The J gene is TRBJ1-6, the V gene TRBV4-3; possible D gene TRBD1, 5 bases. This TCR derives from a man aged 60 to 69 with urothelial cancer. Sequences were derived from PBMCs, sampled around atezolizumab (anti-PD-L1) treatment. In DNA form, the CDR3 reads TGCGCCAGCAGCCCCGCGGGGGGAGCAGGCTCCTATAATTCACCCCTCCACTTT. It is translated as CASSPAGGAGSYNSPLHF.